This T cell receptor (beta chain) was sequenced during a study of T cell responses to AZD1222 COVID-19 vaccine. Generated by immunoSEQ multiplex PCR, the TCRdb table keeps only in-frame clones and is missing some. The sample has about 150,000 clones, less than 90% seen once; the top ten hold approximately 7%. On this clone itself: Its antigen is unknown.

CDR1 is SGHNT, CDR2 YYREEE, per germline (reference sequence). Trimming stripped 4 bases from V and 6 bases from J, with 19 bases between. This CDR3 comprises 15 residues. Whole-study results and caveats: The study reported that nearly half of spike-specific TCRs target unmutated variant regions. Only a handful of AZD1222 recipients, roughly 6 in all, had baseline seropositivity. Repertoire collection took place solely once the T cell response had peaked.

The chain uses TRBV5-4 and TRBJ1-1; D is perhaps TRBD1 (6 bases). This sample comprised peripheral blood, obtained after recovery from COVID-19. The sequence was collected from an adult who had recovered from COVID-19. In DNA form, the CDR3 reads TGTGCCAGCAGCCTGGACAGTCCGGGCTTCGCTGAAGCTTTCTTT. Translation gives CASSLDSPGFAEAFF.